This TCR beta chain was identified during a study of blood T cell repertoires in COVID-19. Study as a whole: PBMCs, B-cell-depleted T cells, or T cells were the source of the cDNA or gDNA that made up the material.

Authors' methods: Amplifying reference gene primers gave estimates of nucleated cell counts. Assay used: immunoSEQ multiplex PCR; TCRdb lists only in-frame clones, some missing. V and J calls and clone size follow that table, whereas D and trimming were derived from the DNA. The sample gives about 72,000 clones, around 86% of which show up once; roughly 10% is in the top ten. Germline CDR1 SQVTM, CDR2 ANQGSEA. This CDR3 contains 14 residues. V lost 3 bases to trimming and J lost 2 bases, with 12 bases between them. The rearrangement uses TRBV29-1 and TRBJ2-3, with D possibly being TRBD2 (6 bases). The material sequenced was peripheral blood. This TCR was sampled from an older man with active or convalescent COVID-19. The DNA of the CDR3 is TGCAGCGTTGATGGGGGACTCCTCACAGATACGCAGTATTTT. This gives the protein CSVDGGLLTDTQYF.